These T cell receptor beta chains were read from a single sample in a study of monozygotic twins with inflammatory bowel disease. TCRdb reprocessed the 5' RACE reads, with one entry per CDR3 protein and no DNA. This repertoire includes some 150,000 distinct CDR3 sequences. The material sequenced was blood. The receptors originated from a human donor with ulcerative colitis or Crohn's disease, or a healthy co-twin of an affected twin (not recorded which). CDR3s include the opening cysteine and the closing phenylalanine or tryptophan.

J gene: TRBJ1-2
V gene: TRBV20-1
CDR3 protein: CSASNVGDYGYTF

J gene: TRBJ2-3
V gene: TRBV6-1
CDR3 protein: CASSQLAGVGDTQYF

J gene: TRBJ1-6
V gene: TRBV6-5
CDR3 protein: CASSYLSQAINSPLHF

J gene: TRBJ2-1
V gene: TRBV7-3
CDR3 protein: CASSASSGEQFF

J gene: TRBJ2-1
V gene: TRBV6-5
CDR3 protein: CASSLRLAGGHEQFF

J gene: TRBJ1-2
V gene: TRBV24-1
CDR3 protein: CATSGTESYGYTF

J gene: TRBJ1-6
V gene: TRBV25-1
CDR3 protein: CASTVDGDSPLHF

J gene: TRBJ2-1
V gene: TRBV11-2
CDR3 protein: CASSSSSGVSYNEQFF

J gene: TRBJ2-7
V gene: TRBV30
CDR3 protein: CAWGLGQGIYEQYF

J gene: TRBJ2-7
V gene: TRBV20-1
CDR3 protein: CSAIAGGISGEQYF

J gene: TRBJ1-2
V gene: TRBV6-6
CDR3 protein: CASSDRSAGGYTF

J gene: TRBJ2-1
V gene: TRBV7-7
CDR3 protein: CASSRLLTSGRADEQFF

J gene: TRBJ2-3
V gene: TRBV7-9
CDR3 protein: CASRDPVARGTDTQYF

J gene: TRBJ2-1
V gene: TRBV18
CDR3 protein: CASSPWSGSSYNEQFF

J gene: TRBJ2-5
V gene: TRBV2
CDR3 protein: CASSPDRGRRETQYF

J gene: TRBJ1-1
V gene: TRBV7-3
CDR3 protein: CASSFGMNTEAFF

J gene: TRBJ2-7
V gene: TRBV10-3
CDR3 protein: CAISEGYGQGKDEQYF

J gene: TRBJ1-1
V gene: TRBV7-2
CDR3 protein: CASSFTENTEAFF

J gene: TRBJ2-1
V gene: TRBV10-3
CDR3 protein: CAISLAGSEYNEQFF

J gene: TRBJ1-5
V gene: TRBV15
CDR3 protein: CATSKLGPGGYSNQPQHF

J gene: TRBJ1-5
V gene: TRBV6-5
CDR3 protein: CASSYSASFNQPQHF

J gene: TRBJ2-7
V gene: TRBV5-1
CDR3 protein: CASSFWTGVYEQYF

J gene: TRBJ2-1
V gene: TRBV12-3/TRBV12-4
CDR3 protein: CASSAGTTYNEQFF

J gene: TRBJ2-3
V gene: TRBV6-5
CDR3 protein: CASSSLGTSGALYAGYF

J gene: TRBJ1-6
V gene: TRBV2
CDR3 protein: CASRGTGTNSPLHF

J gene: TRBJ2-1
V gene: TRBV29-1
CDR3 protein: CSVPTLVRSYNEQFF

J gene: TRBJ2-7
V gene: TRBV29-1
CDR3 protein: CSVEDLSGRAGEQYF

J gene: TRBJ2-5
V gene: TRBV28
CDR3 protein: CASGGEGLSKETQYF

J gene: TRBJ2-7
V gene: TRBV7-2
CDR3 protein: CASSYRTVSYEQYF

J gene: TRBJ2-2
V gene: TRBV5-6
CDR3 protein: CASSSVRGIPTGELFF

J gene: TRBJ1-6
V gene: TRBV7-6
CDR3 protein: CASSVSRGFNSPLHF

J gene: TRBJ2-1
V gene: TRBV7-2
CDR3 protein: CASSLRRNNEQFF

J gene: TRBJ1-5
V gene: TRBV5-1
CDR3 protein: CASSLAENQPQHF

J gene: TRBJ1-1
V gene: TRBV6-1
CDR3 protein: CASSGGRLNTEAFF

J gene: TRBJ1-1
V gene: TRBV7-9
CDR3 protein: CASSGRSGTGLAFF

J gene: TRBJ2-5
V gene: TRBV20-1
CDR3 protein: CSAHPGHSLETQYF

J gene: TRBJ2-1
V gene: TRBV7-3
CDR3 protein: CASSLSPEGEQFF

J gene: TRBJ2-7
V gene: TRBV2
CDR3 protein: CASSEMASGTPYEQYF

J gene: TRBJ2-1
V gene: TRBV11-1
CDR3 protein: CASSLMRPYNEQFF

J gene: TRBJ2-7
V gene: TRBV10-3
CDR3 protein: CAVSEGQAVEQYF

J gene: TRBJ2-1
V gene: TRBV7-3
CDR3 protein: CASSLKGFNEQFF

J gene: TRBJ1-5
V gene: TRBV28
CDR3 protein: CASSLYTESNQPQHF

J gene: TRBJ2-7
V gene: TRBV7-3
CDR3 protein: CASSLIGQGSEQYF

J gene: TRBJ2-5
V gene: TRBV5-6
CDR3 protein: CASSLGLAVQETQYF

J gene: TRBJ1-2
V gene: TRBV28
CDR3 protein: CASSFGAYSYTF

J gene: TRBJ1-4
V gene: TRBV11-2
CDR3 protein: CASSLEGGRRLPQQNNEKLFF

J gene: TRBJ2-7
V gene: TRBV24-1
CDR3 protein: CATSDSGEASYEQYF